This paragraph covers one T cell receptor (beta chain) sequence. Its antigen is as yet unknown. Measured with immunoSEQ multiplex PCR; TCRdb has only the in-frame clones, and not every one. Found here are over 250,000 clones, approximately 76% of them singletons; the top ten hold approximately 5.1%. The sample comes from a study of cytotoxic CD8 clonotypes in ibrutinib-treated CLL. Across the study: Partial response was seen in approximately 24 patients and complete response in 2; after median about 68 months, approximately 15 stayed remitted, some twelve progressed. Study observations and caveats: The clonality went up when patients responded to ibrutinib and dropped back toward baseline at progression.

Sequencing used PBMCs, obtained at disease progression, from a patient treated with ibrutinib. The sequence was obtained from a human donor with chronic lymphocytic leukemia.

CDR3 DNA sequence: TGCAGTGGCTGGGGGCCTCTTAATGAGCAGTTCTTC. This codes for CSGWGPLNEQFF. The chain has TRBV29-1 and TRBJ2-1; D is perhaps TRBD1 (6 bases). Germline loops: CDR1 SQVTM, CDR2 ANQGSEA. The CDR3 is 12 amino acids.